This is a list of T cell receptor beta chains from one sample in a study of blood T cell repertoires in COVID-19. TCRdb's table, derived via immunoSEQ multiplex PCR, lists solely in-frame clones and lacks some. The sample lists under 300,000 clones; roughly nine tenths were seen once. Specimen: PBMCs or T cells enriched from blood (not recorded which). All receptors come from a woman between 40 and 50 years old who had recovered from COVID-19. CDR3s include the opening cysteine and the closing phenylalanine or tryptophan. The D gene is left open where the match is weak. Rows give clone size only sometimes, using once, few, many, or a class for an expanded clone.

v_gene	d_gene	j_gene	abundance	CDR3nt	CDR3aa
TRBV10-3	TRBD1	TRBJ1-1	-	TGTGCCATTGTCCAGGGGGCAGGAACTGAAGCTTTCTTT	CAIVQGAGTEAFF
TRBV7-2	-	TRBJ2-7	-	TGTGCCAGCAGCGCGGGCGGGATCTATTCCTACGAGCAGTACTTC	CASSAGGIYSYEQYF
TRBV19	TRBD1	TRBJ2-7	-	TGTGCCAGTAGTATAGCCCCCGGGACAGCCGCCTACGAGCAGTACTTC	CASSIAPGTAAYEQYF
TRBV10-1	TRBD1	TRBJ1-2	-	TGCGCCAGCAGTGAGTCTGTTACGCAGGGGGCAATCACCTTC	CASSESVTQGAITF
TRBV3-1/TRBV3-2	-	TRBJ1-3	-	TGTGCCAGCAGCCAAGCCGGGTTCCGGGGAAACACCATATATTTT	CASSQAGFRGNTIYF
TRBV9	-	TRBJ1-2	-	TGTGCCAGCAGCGTAGGTGAAAGTCTGGGGGGCTATGGCTACACCTTC	CASSVGESLGGYGYTF
TRBV28	-	TRBJ2-3	-	TGTGCCAGCAGTTTAGGGGGGGCTGGCACAGATACGCAGTATTTT	CASSLGGAGTDTQYF
TRBV27	TRBD1	TRBJ1-2	once	TGTGCCAGCAGTTCGGGACAGGGGATCTATGGCTACACCTTC	CASSSGQGIYGYTF
TRBV3-1/TRBV3-2	-	TRBJ1-2	-	TGTGCCAGCAGTCCTATTGGAGGAGGAGGCCTTCCAGGCTACACCTTC	CASSPIGGGGLPGYTF
TRBV10-2	-	TRBJ1-2	-	TGCGCCAGCAGTGGGGACTCGGCCCCTTATGGCTACACCTTC	CASSGDSAPYGYTF
TRBV3-1/TRBV3-2	-	TRBJ2-7	-	TGTGCCAGCAGCCTAAGGACTGGGAGCCCCTACGAGCAGTACTTC	CASSLRTGSPYEQYF
TRBV6-6	-	TRBJ1-6	once	TGTGCCAGCAGTTACTCGATCCGGGATTCACCCCTCCACTTT	CASSYSIRDSPLHF
TRBV18	TRBD1	TRBJ2-7	-	TGTGCCAGCTCCCCCGGGGGGACAGGGATTTACGAGCAGTACTTC	CASSPGGTGIYEQYF
TRBV7-6	-	TRBJ1-4	once	TGTGCCAGCAGCTTGGGGCCTAGGGATGAAAAACTGTTTTTT	CASSLGPRDEKLFF
TRBV9	TRBD1	TRBJ2-5	-	TGTGCCAGCAGCGGGCGAGGACAGGGTGGGGAGACCCAGTACTTC	CASSGRGQGGETQYF
TRBV5-1	-	TRBJ1-2	-	TGCGCCAGCAGCTTACAGGGTCCCAATGGCTACACCTTC	CASSLQGPNGYTF
TRBV11-2	-	TRBJ1-5	-	TGTGCCAGCAGCTCCTCTGGACAGCTTAGCAATCAGCCCCAGCATTTT	CASSSSGQLSNQPQHF
TRBV5-1	-	TRBJ2-2	-	TGCGCCAGCAGCCCTGGCGGGACTGCCGGGGAGCTGTTTTTT	CASSPGGTAGELFF
TRBV5-1	TRBD1	TRBJ1-1	once	TGCGCCAGCAGCTTGGTAGGACAGGGAAACACTGAAGCTTTCTTT	CASSLVGQGNTEAFF
TRBV19	TRBD1	TRBJ1-2	-	TGTGCCAGTAGTATCGCCAGGGGCAGGGGGTATGGCTACACCTTC	CASSIARGRGYGYTF
TRBV11-2	TRBD2	TRBJ2-5	once	TGTGCCAGCAGCAACGGGACTAGCTCAGGGGGGGAGACCCAGTACTTC	CASSNGTSSGGETQYF
TRBV5-1	TRBD2	TRBJ2-7	-	TGCGCCAGCAGCTTGTACGGGAGGGCCGGGGAGCAGTACTTC	CASSLYGRAGEQYF
TRBV30	-	TRBJ1-1	-	TGTGCCTGGAGTGTAAATAGGAACACTGAAGCTTTCTTT	CAWSVNRNTEAFF
TRBV29-1	-	TRBJ1-4	-	TGCAGCGTTGAAGCTGAGGACTTAGGAGAAAAACTGTTTTTT	CSVEAEDLGEKLFF